This TCR beta chain comes out of a study of CD8+CD57+ T cells in acquired aplastic anemia. Study in general: Roughly 3.2 ug was the average amount of DNA from sorted CD4+ and CD8+ cells.

The germline gives CDR1 ENHRY, CDR2 SYGVKD. The CDR3 sequence is 15 residues long. TCR beta VDJ and CDR3 profiling used genomic DNA as template. TCRdb ran MiXCR on the reads and lists one entry per CDR3 protein. The table has 180,000 or so distinct CDR3 sequences, 45% to 55% seen once. For this clonotype: The antigen is unknown. One end of the junction fails to match germline, which may point to a read error.

CD8+CD57+ cell expansion, shown by flow cytometry, had occurred in the patients selected for sequencing. Whole-study results and caveats: Approximately 30 CD8+ CDR3 sequences were shared between patients and controls.

The material sequenced was sorted CD4+, CD8+, or CD8+CD57+ T cells (not recorded which) from PBMCs. The chain carries TRBV10-3 and TRBJ2-7, with a possible D match to TRBD1 (5 bases). The receptor comes from a human donor with aplastic anemia. CDR3 coding DNA: TGTGCCATAAGTGAGGCTCGGACATATTCCTACGAGCAGTACTTC. It encodes CAISEARTYSYEQYF.